The clone carrying this T cell receptor (beta chain) was found a few times. Its antigen is still unknown. Researchers reported sorting CD4+ naive, central memory, regulatory and stem cell-like memory cells via CD45RO/CCR7/CD25/CD127/CD95/CD27. V was clipped by 1 base and J by 6 bases, with 16 bases between them. CDR3 length equals 15 residues. Germline V gene sequence: CDR1 KGHSH, CDR2 LQKENI. The source of the sample is a study of beta chain features in type 1 diabetes. Overall study results and limits: Diminished insertions and augmented deletions at VDJ junctions characterized type 1 diabetes patients. Moderately but significantly shorter TCRB CDR3s were found in Type 1 diabetes patients in all four CD4+ subsets.

Sequencing targeted expressed TCRB transcripts, as all isolated RNA had been reverse transcribed. Deep immunoSEQ sequencing covered naive, central memory and regulatory T cell samples. The assay was immunoSEQ multiplex PCR, and TCRdb's table has in-frame clones only and misses some. The sample has some 500,000 clones; roughly 11% are singletons. Sequencing was carried out using naive CD4+ T cells from blood. The receptor comes from a young woman in good health. This sequence joins TRBV18 and TRBJ2-7, with D possibly matching TRBD2 (5 bases). The CDR3 DNA follows: TGTGCCAGCTCACCACGTCTCTCCCAACGGGGCGAGCAGTACTTC. It is translated as CASSPRLSQRGEQYF.